This T cell receptor beta chain was profiled in a study of OX40 agonist ivuxolimab in advanced cancers. Broader study findings: Within 6 weeks, CD4+ and CD8+ blood T cells expanded clonally at 0.1 to 3.0 mg/kg. Some of the nonresponding patients also showed low levels of normalized T-cell clonal expansion.

Note on this clone: No antigen is known for it.

Measured with immunoSEQ multiplex PCR; TCRdb has only the in-frame clones, and not every one. In the table there are tens of thousands of clones, 83% of which are singletons. Germline-derived CDR1 and CDR2 are MNHEY and SMNVEV (reference sequence). CDR3 size: 14 residues. Trimming at V came to 8 bases and at J to 4 bases, leaving 7 bases not matched to a gene. The clonotype originates from an adult with an advanced solid tumor such as melanoma, head and neck, liver or kidney cancer. V gene TRBV27 combines with J gene TRBJ2-1; 8 nucleotides align to TRBD1. The sequences come from CD4+ or CD8+ T cells sorted from blood, collected in a trial of the OX40 agonist ivuxolimab. In DNA form, the CDR3 reads TGTGCCAGCCATGACAGGGGAAGGTACAATGAGCAGTTCTTC. Translated, it gives CASHDRGRYNEQFF.